This T cell receptor (beta chain) is drawn from a study of blood T cells in healthy people across ages. Broader study findings: Per million T cells, TCR beta diversity dropped roughly linearly as age increased.

The germline V gene encodes CDR1 SGHTA and CDR2 FQGTGA. Between the trimmed V and J ends, which lost 4 bases and 4 bases, there was a span of 17 bases. This CDR3 spans 16 amino acids. This clonotype was seen repeatedly, ten times or more. What it binds is not known. A second roughly 7 to 11 cycle PCR used barcoded and J-beta primers. A single record per CDR3 protein comes from TCRdb applying MiXCR to the 5' RACE reads. The sample carries 550,000 to 650,000 distinct CDR3 sequences, about 30% recorded once. The sequenced material came from blood. The receptor comes from a woman at least 80 years old in good health. The V call is TRBV7-3, the J call TRBJ2-1; no firm D call. CDR3 amino acids: CASSSVVGLKYNEQFF. The CDR3 nucleotides read TGTGCCAGCAGCTCGGTAGTCGGCCTAAAATACAATGAGCAGTTCTTC.